Reported below is one T cell receptor beta chain. Its antigen remains unknown. The CDR3 sequence is 16 residues long. Trimming took 6 bases from V and 8 from J; bases not matched to a gene: 17. CDR1 and CDR2 (germline): LNHDA, SQIVND (reference sequence). The data belong to a study of cytomegalovirus exposure and HLA in healthy donors. Study-wide background: Clustering assigned 81% of the approximately 400 genotyped donors to the Caucasian-associated ancestry cluster. Overall study results and limits: HLA alleles showed associations with approximately 15,000 TCR beta sequences in a later analysis, at a 0.05 false discovery rate. CMV serostatus was the only immune exposure information that was available.

Amplification used 60 Vbeta primers and 13 Jbeta primers. Profiling relied on immunoSEQ multiplex PCR, and the TCRdb table lists in-frame clones only, not all of them. The sample comprises about 120,000 clones, more than 75% of which are singletons, and 1.5% rests with the top ten. The receptor was isolated from a female donor in good health and CMV-seronegative. This chain uses TRBV19 with TRBJ1-2; 8 bases line up with TRBD1. Sequences were obtained from PBMCs. For the CDR3, the DNA is TGTGCCAGTAGCCCCGGCAGGGGGCTGTCGGCGGGGGGCTACACCTTC. Translation gives CASSPGRGLSAGGYTF.